The sequence of this TCR beta chain was determined in a study of blood T cell repertoires in COVID-19. Study-wide context: Nucleic acid was either cDNA or gDNA, and it came from T cells, B-cell-depleted T cells, or PBMCs.

Under the authors' procedure: Amplification from reference gene primers served as the basis for estimated nucleated cell counts. TCRdb keeps only in-frame clones here, not all; method: immunoSEQ multiplex PCR. D and trimming were read from the DNA, whereas the V and J calls and clone size are those reported in that table. The sample lists some 190,000 clones; approximately 77% were seen once. Germline lookup yields CDR1 LNHNV and CDR2 YYDKDF (reference sequence). The J segment lost 0 bases and the V segment lost 6 bases, leaving 10 bases of the junction unmatched. The CDR3 has 16 amino acids. This rearrangement joins TRBV15 to TRBJ1-2; 7 bases are a match to TRBD1. This TCR was recovered from an elderly woman with active or convalescent COVID-19. Sample: peripheral blood. CDR3 protein: CATRRLGGLANYGYTF. DNA for the CDR3: TGTGCCACCAGAAGGTTAGGGGGCTTGGCTAACTATGGCTACACCTTC.